The clone carrying this T cell receptor (beta chain) was recorded once. With V trimmed by 4 bases and J by 5 bases, 1 base remained unmatched. The CDR3 spans 14 residues. Germline CDR1 is LNHDA and CDR2 is SQIVND (reference sequence). This sample was taken from a study of shared clonotypes between healthy human individuals. The assay was immunoSEQ multiplex PCR, and TCRdb's table has in-frame clones only and misses some. The data hold 1 million to 1.2 million clones, with 60% to 80% observed a single time. The receptor comes from a man aged 18 to 29 in good health. Some clones in this sample may be carry-over from other donors' samples. Sequenced input: memory CD4+ T cells from PBMCs. As to subset: CD45RA-negative fraction. The V call is TRBV19, the J call TRBJ2-2, with 10 bases lining up with TRBD1. The CDR3 region is CASSKGQGTGELFF. The CDR3 DNA reads TGTGCCAGTAGTAAGGGACAGGGGACCGGGGAGCTGTTTTTT.